A selection of T cell receptor beta chains follows, all from one sample in a study of T cell responses to AZD1222 COVID-19 vaccine. The assay was immunoSEQ multiplex PCR, and TCRdb's table has in-frame clones only and misses some. There are approximately 150,000 clones in the sample; almost 95% occur only once, and 9.3% lies in the top ten. The sample was peripheral blood, taken 28 days after the second AZD1222 dose. The receptors were sampled from an adult who received the AZD1222 COVID-19 vaccine. Each CDR3 is given with its conserved first and last residue. The D gene is left open where the match is weak. Not all rows give a size; the values are once, few, many and, for expanded clones, a class.

len	j_gene	v_gene	abundance	d_gene	CDR3nt	CDR3aa
11	TRBJ1-1	TRBV29-1	.	.	TGCAGCGTTGATGGGGGGACTGAAGCTTTCTTT	CSVDGGTEAFF
16	TRBJ2-5	TRBV3-1/TRBV3-2	.	.	TGTGCCAGCAGCCAAGATTGGCAACCACCTCAAGAGACCCAGTACTTC	CASSQDWQPPQETQYF
16	TRBJ2-2	TRBV19	.	.	TGTGCCAGTAGTATAATTAGGGGAGGTCGCACCGGGGAGCTGTTTTTT	CASSIIRGGRTGELFF
18	TRBJ2-1	TRBV9	.	TRBD2	TGTGCCAGCAGCGTAAAAGGAGCGGGGGGGCGCGCTGACAATGAGCAGTTCTTC	CASSVKGAGGRADNEQFF
15	TRBJ1-1	TRBV19	.	TRBD1	TGTGCCAGTAGTACAAGGGACAGAGGGCTCACTGAAGCTTTCTTT	CASSTRDRGLTEAFF
14	TRBJ1-6	TRBV7-2	.	.	TGTGCCAGCAGCTTTGGAGGGAAAAATTCACCCCTCCACTTT	CASSFGGKNSPLHF
11	TRBJ2-3	TRBV7-2	.	.	TGTGCCAGCAGCCCGGCCACCACGCAGTATTTT	CASSPATTQYF
16	TRBJ1-5	TRBV21-1	.	.	TGTGCCAGCAGCAAAGGTCGGGCCCAAAGGAACCAGCCCCAGCATTTT	CASSKGRAQRNQPQHF
11	TRBJ1-1	TRBV4-1	.	.	TGCGCCAGCAGCCAAGACACTGAAGCTTTCTTT	CASSQDTEAFF
13	TRBJ1-2	TRBV7-2	once	TRBD1	TGTGCCAGCAGTTCACAGGGGTTTAGTGGCTACACCTTC	CASSSQGFSGYTF